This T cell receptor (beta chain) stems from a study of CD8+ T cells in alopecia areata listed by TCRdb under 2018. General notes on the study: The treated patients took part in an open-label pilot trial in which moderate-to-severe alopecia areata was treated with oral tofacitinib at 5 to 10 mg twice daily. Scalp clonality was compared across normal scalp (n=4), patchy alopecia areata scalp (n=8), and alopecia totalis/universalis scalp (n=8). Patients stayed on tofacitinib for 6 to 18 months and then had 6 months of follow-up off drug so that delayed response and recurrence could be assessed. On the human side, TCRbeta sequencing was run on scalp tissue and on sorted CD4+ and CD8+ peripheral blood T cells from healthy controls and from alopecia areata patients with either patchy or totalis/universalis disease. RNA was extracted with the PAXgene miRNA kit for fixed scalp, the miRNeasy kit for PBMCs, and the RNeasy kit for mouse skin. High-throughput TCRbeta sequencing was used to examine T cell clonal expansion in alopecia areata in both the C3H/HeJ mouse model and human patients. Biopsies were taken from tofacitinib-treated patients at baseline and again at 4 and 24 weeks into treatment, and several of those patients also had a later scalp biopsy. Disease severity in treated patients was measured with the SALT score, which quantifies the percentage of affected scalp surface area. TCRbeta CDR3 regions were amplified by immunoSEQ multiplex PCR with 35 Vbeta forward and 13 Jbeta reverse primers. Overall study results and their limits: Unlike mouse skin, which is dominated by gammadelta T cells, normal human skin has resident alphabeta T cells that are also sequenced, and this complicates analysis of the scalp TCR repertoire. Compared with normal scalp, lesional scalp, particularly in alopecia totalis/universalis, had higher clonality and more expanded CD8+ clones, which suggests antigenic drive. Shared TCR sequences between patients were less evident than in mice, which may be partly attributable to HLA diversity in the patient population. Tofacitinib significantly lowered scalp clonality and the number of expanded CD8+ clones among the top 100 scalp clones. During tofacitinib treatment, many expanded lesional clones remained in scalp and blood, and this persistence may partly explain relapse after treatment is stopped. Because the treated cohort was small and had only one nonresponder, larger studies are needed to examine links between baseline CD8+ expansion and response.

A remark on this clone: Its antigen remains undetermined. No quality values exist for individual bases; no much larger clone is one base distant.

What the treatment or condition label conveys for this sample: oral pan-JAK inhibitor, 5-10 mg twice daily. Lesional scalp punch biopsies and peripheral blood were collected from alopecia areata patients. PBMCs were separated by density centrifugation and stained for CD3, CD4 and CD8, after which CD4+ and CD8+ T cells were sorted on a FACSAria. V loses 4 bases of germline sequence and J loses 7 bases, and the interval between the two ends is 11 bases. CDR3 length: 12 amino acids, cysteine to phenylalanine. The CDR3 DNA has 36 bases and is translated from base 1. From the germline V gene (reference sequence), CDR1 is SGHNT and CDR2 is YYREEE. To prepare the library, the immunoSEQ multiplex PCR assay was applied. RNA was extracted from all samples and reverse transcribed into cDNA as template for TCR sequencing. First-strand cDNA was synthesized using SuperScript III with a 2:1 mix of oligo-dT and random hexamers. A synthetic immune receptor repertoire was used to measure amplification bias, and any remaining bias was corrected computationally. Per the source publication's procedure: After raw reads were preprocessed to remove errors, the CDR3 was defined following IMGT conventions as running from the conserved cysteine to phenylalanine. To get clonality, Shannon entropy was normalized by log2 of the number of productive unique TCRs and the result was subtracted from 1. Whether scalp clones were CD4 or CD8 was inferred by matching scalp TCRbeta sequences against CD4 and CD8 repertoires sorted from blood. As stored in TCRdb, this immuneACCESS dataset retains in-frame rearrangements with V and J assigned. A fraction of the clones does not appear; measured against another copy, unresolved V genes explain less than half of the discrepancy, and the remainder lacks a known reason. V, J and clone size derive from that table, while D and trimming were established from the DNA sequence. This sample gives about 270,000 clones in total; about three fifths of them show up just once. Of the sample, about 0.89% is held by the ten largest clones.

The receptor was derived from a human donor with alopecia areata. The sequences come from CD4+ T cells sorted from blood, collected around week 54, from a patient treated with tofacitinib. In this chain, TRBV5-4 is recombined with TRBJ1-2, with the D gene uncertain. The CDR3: CASSRTQSGYTF. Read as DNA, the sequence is TGTGCCAGCAGCAGGACTCAGTCTGGCTACACCTTC.